The T cell receptor beta chain under discussion was sequenced for a study of T-cell memory formation after mild COVID-19. This clonotype came up a few times. The antigen remains unidentified. Constant-segment primers and 5'RACE yielded cDNA libraries for TCR alpha and TCR beta, each carrying sample barcodes and UMIs. MiXCR was run by TCRdb on the 5' RACE reads, yielding one entry per CDR3 protein. The sample shows some 300,000 distinct CDR3 sequences, around 19% of them seen only once. CDR1 and CDR2 (germline): SGHRS, YFSETQ. The V segment lost 1 base and the J segment 5 bases; nucleotides outside the gene matches: 7. The CDR3 spans 15 residues. Study-level points and caveats: In second-wave clones peaking day 37, SARS-CoV-2 specificity remained unconfirmed. There were some responding clones in pre-infection memory, which suggested that cross-reactive memory had joined.

The rearrangement links TRBV5-1 to TRBJ2-7; 9 nucleotides line up with TRBD1. Sequenced input: PBMCs or a T cell subset sorted from them (not recorded which). This clonotype was sampled from a man aged 18 to 35 who had mild COVID-19 (a few samples of this study predate the infection). Cell type and time point are not known. The CDR3 DNA sequence: TGCGCCAGCAGCTTGAGGACAGGGGCCGGGGACGAGCAGTACTTC. Translated, it gives CASSLRTGAGDEQYF.